The rows below give T cell receptor beta chains drawn from one sample of a study of molecular identifiers for immune sequencing clone quantification. TCRdb re-called the PCR reads through MiXCR, storing one row per CDR3 protein. The sample consists of 460,000 or so distinct CDR3 sequences, about a fifth of them appearing once. Sample: naive CD8+ T cells from blood, with Jurkat cell RNA spiked in. Every receptor here comes from a human donor in good health. Some libraries in this study had Jurkat cell RNA spiked in. CDR3s include the opening cysteine and the closing phenylalanine or tryptophan. The order of the fields is V gene, J gene, clone size, D gene, CDR3 protein, CDR3 DNA. The D gene is left open where the match is weak. Expanded clones get a size class; other rows say once, few or many, or leave the size out.

TRBV27,TRBJ2-5,many,-,CASSLYGQFETQYF,TGTGCCAGCAGTTTATATGGTCAGTTCGAGACCCAGTACTTC
TRBV12-3/TRBV12-4,TRBJ2-5,-,-,CASSLTVPQETQYF,TGTGCCAGCAGTTTGACAGTTCCCCAAGAGACCCAGTACTTC
TRBV13,TRBJ1-4,many,TRBD1,CASSPPDRGNEKLFF,TGTGCCAGCAGCCCGCCTGACAGGGGTAATGAAAAACTGTTTTTT
TRBV29-1,TRBJ2-5,many,-,CSVGPQSGANGETQYF,TGCAGCGTTGGACCCCAGTCGGGGGCTAATGGAGAGACCCAGTACTTC
TRBV12-3/TRBV12-4,TRBJ2-3,many,TRBD2,CASKRAGDSDTQYF,TGTGCCAGCAAAAGAGCGGGAGACTCAGATACGCAGTATTTT
TRBV4-1,TRBJ1-5,many,-,CASSQDRWNQPQHF,TGCGCCAGCAGCCAAGATCGATGGAATCAGCCCCAGCATTTT
TRBV5-4,TRBJ2-7,many,-,CASSLVGQSSYEQYF,TGTGCCAGCAGTTTAGTCGGACAGAGCAGCTACGAGCAGTACTTC
TRBV20-1,TRBJ2-7,many,-,CSAIEGTLYEQYF,TGCAGTGCTATTGAGGGGACACTTTACGAGCAGTACTTC
TRBV6-5,TRBJ1-1,many,-,CASSYSREISEAFF,TGTGCCAGCAGTTACTCGAGGGAGATCTCTGAAGCTTTCTTT
TRBV30,TRBJ1-1,few,-,CAWSAEDQRAFF,TGTGCCTGGAGTGCGGAGGACCAGAGGGCTTTCTTT
TRBV7-2,TRBJ1-1,many,TRBD1,CASSLVSGTVTEAFF,TGTGCCAGCAGCTTAGTTTCCGGGACAGTCACTGAAGCTTTCTTT
TRBV7-2,TRBJ2-1,-,TRBD1,CASSYGTAGYNEQFF,TGTGCCAGCAGCTACGGGACAGCCGGCTACAATGAGCAGTTCTTC
TRBV7-6,TRBJ2-7,few,TRBD1,CASSLDRGKTYEQYF,TGTGCCAGCAGCTTAGACAGGGGGAAAACCTACGAGCAGTACTTC
TRBV7-9,TRBJ1-6,many,-,CASSSALGDSPLHF,TGTGCCAGCAGCTCCGCCTTGGGGGATTCACCCCTCCACTTT
TRBV5-3,TRBJ2-7,-,-,CASSAGTSIYEQYF,TGTGCCAGCAGCGCCGGGACATCTATCTACGAGCAGTACTTC
TRBV7-9,TRBJ2-7,many,-,CASSSQPGRKYF,TGTGCCAGCAGCTCCCAACCAGGGAGGAAGTACTTC
TRBV27,TRBJ2-7,once,-,CASSLAGTWGGQYF,TGTGCCAGCAGTTTAGCCGGGACATGGGGCGGGCAGTACTTC
TRBV5-4,TRBJ2-3,-,-,CAGSPLGGIGTDTQYF,TGTGCCGGCAGCCCGCTTGGCGGGATCGGTACAGATACGCAGTATTTT
TRBV7-9,TRBJ2-7,many,-,CASSLGAGPNYEQYF,TGTGCCAGCAGCTTAGGAGCAGGCCCCAACTACGAGCAGTACTTC
TRBV20-1,TRBJ2-5,many,-,CSATRVGETQYF,TGCAGTGCTACCCGAGTTGGAGAGACCCAGTACTTC
TRBV7-4,TRBJ1-5,many,-,CASSLAQNQPQHF,TGTGCCAGCAGCTTAGCCCAAAATCAGCCCCAGCATTTT
TRBV20-1,TRBJ2-5,many,TRBD2,CSAPGLAGVDQETQYF,TGCAGTGCCCCGGGACTAGCGGGGGTCGATCAAGAGACCCAGTACTTC
TRBV11-2,TRBJ2-5,many,-,CASSLSADWTETQYF,TGTGCCAGCAGCTTAAGTGCGGATTGGACAGAGACCCAGTACTTC
TRBV12-3/TRBV12-4,TRBJ2-1,many,-,CASSLGGVKQFF,TGTGCCAGCAGTTTAGGAGGGGTGAAGCAGTTCTTC
TRBV28,TRBJ2-5,once,-,CAHGPARETQYF,TGTGCCCACGGGCCTGCCCGAGAGACCCAGTACTTC
TRBV20-1,TRBJ2-3,many,-,CSARDLASTRMDTQYF,TGCAGTGCTAGAGATTTGGCATCGACGAGAATGGATACGCAGTATTTT
TRBV3-1,TRBJ2-5,-,TRBD2,CASSPTTLAGGKETQYF,TGTGCCAGCAGCCCCACGACCTTAGCGGGGGGGAAAGAGACCCAGTACTTC
TRBV7-9,TRBJ2-5,many,-,CASSQRGNQETQYF,TGTGCCAGCAGCCAGAGGGGGAACCAAGAGACCCAGTACTTC
TRBV15,TRBJ2-2,-,-,CATSTEEPRTGELFF,TGTGCCACCAGCACCGAAGAGCCTCGTACCGGGGAGCTGTTTTTT
TRBV6-2/TRBV6-3,TRBJ2-5,many,-,CASSPTTGQETQYF,TGTGCCAGCAGTCCCACGACGGGGCAAGAGACCCAGTACTTC
TRBV20-1,TRBJ2-5,many,TRBD2,CSAIFSGEQETQYF,TGCAGTGCTATTTTTAGCGGGGAGCAAGAGACCCAGTACTTC
TRBV5-4,TRBJ2-2,many,-,CASSFGIGTGDTGELFF,TGTGCCAGCAGCTTTGGGATTGGGACGGGAGATACCGGGGAGCTGTTTTTT
TRBV27,TRBJ1-1,many,TRBD1,CASSSDRDRGYHGTEAFF,TGTGCCAGCAGTTCAGACCGGGACAGGGGATATCATGGCACTGAAGCTTTCTTT
TRBV14,TRBJ2-3,many,TRBD1,CASSPWTGWDTQYF,TGTGCCAGCAGCCCCTGGACAGGTTGGGATACGCAGTATTTT
TRBV2,TRBJ2-7,few,-,CASEVGTGSYEQYF,TGTGCCAGCGAGGTCGGGACGGGGTCCTACGAGCAGTACTTC
TRBV7-9,TRBJ2-6,-,-,CASSSHRANVLTF,TGTGCCAGCAGCTCGCACAGGGCCAACGTCCTGACTTTC
TRBV5-6,TRBJ2-2,-,-,CASSLAGRALGLSELFF,TGTGCCAGCAGCTTGGCCGGGCGGGCTCTAGGTCTTTCGGAGCTGTTTTTT
TRBV7-2,TRBJ2-1,many,-,CASSSFGGDYNEQFF,TGTGCCAGCAGCTCCTTTGGCGGGGATTACAATGAGCAGTTCTTC
TRBV29-1,TRBJ2-1,few,-,CSVRPAGPALVQFF,TGCAGCGTTCGGCCGGCAGGGCCCGCGTTAGTACAGTTCTTC
TRBV7-2,TRBJ1-2,many,-,CASTMTDPDYTF,TGTGCCAGCACTATGACAGACCCTGACTACACCTTC
TRBV9,TRBJ2-7,many,-,CASSARNRPYEQYF,TGTGCCAGCAGCGCCCGAAATAGGCCCTACGAGCAGTACTTC
TRBV6-2/TRBV6-3,TRBJ1-1,few,-,CASSYPPTWGTEAFF,TGTGCCAGCAGTTACCCTCCGACTTGGGGCACTGAAGCTTTCTTT
TRBV30,TRBJ2-7,-,TRBD1,CAGTGKPYEQYF,TGTGCCGGGACAGGGAAGCCCTACGAGCAGTACTTC
TRBV12-3/TRBV12-4,TRBJ2-7,-,-,CASRIHLGADEQYF,TGTGCCAGCAGGATACACTTAGGCGCCGACGAGCAGTACTTC
TRBV6-5,TRBJ1-2,few,-,CASSYWDGGPYGYTF,TGTGCCAGCAGTTACTGGGACGGAGGACCCTATGGCTACACCTTC
TRBV7-2,TRBJ1-3,few,-,CASSFLGGPRGGGNTIYF,TGTGCCAGCAGCTTCTTAGGGGGGCCTAGGGGTGGTGGAAACACCATATATTTT